Listed here are 24 T cell receptor beta chains from one sample, sequenced in a study of T cell clonality in common variable immunodeficiency. Method: immunoSEQ multiplex PCR; TCRdb's copy keeps in-frame clones and lacks some. The sample includes about 32,000 clones, none of them occurring once. Input material: peripheral blood mononuclear cells. Receptors originate from a person between 18 and 75 years old in good health.

This clone has at least ten counts. CDR3 residues: CAWERGGNTEAFF. CDR3 DNA, as far as it was read: TGTGCCTGGGAACGCGGGGGGAACACTGAA. The chain is built from TRBV30 and TRBJ1-1; the D gene is possibly TRBD1 (5 bases). The DNA ends 3 residues before the CDR3 does, and the rest of the CDR3 is filled in from the germline J gene. The CDR3 has 13 residues. V lost 5 bases and J 1 base, leaving 11 bases between the germline ends. CDR1 and CDR2 from the germline V gene are GTSNPN and SVGIG (reference sequence).

On this clone itself: From the germline J gene comes the end of the CDR3, since the read stops 3 residues before it. The chain carries TRBV11-3 and TRBJ2-7, with 7 bases that match TRBD1. The CDR3 consists of 12 residues. CDR1 SGHNT and CDR2 YENEEA come from the germline V gene. V lost 4 bases and J lost 5; bases outside the gene matches: 2. CDR3 region: CASSSTGDEQYF. CDR3 DNA, as far as it was read: TGTGCCAGCAGCTCCACAGGGGACGAG. Supplemented by reference TRBV11-3 and TRBJ2-7, the full variable domain reads EAGVVQSPRYKIIEKKQPVAFWCNPISGHNTLYWYLQNLGQGPELLIRYENEEAVDDSQLPKDRFSAERLKGVDSTLKIQPAELGDSAVYLCASSSTGDEQYFGPGTRLTVT.

Many counts were recorded for this clone. The sequenced CDR3 bases are TGTGCCAGTAGCCTCTCCCCCGACAGCAACTATGGC. Protein sequence: CASSLSPDSNYG. In full, the CDR3 is CASSLSPDSNYGYTF. The V gene is TRBV19, the J gene TRBJ1-2; tentatively, D is TRBD1 (5 bases). Read coverage stops 3 residues before the CDR3 terminus; the germline J gene supplies the remainder. Trimming cost V 6 bases and J 2 bases, with 16 bases left between them. Germline CDR1 reads LNHDA; CDR2 reads SQIVND (reference sequence). CDR3 length: 15 amino acids.

This clone appeared many times. The read ends 3 residues shy of where the CDR3 ends; the end is completed using the germline J gene. V is TRBV19 and J is TRBJ1-2; 8 nucleotides align to TRBD1. There are 13 residues in the CDR3. Germline V gives CDR1 LNHDA, CDR2 SQIVND (reference sequence). With V trimmed by 6 bases and J by 7 bases, 7 bases remained unmatched. CDR3 DNA, as far as it was read: TGTGCCAGTAGCCCTGTGACAGGGGCTGGC. Its translation: CASSPVTGAG. The full CDR3 reads CASSPVTGAGYTF.

This clone showed up many times. The read ends 3 residues early relative to the CDR3; the germline J gene fills the gap. The J gene is TRBJ1-1, the V gene TRBV19, with TRBD1 matching over 9 bases. The length of the CDR3 is 14 residues. Germline V gives CDR1 LNHDA, CDR2 SQIVND (reference sequence). The ends lost 4 bases at V and 5 bases at J; junction bases unmatched: 5. The CDR3 DNA, read in part, is TGTGCCAGTAGTAGGGGACAGGGATGGACTGAA. Translated: CASSRGQGWTE. The full CDR3 is CASSRGQGWTEAFF.

Ten or more counts support this clone. Read coverage stops 3 residues before the CDR3 terminus; the germline J gene supplies the remainder. The chain employs TRBV7-8 and TRBJ1-2; D possibly corresponds to TRBD1 (6 bases). With 5 bases removed from V and 6 bases from J, the gap between germline ends came to 25 bases. CDR1 and CDR2 from the germline V gene are SGHVS and FQNEAQ. This CDR3 contains 17 residues. CDR3 sequence: CASSGYRVPVPGDGYTF. CDR3 bases read: TGTGCCAGCAGCGGCTACAGGGTGCCCGTCCCGGGTGATGGC. Complete variable domain (other parts from reference TRBV7-8 and TRBJ1-2): GAGVSQSPRYKVAKRGQDVALRCDPISGHVSLFWYQQALGQGPEFLTYFQNEAQLDKSGLPSDRFFAERPEGSVSTLKIQRTQQEDSAVYLCASSGYRVPVPGDGYTFGSGTRLTVV.

The sample holds many counts of this clone. The DNA ends 3 residues before the CDR3 does, and the rest of the CDR3 is filled in from the germline J gene. V usage is TRBV4-1 and J usage is TRBJ2-2; 9 nucleotides agree with TRBD2. Germline CDR1 reads MGHRA; CDR2 reads YSYEKL. The CDR3 is 18 residues long. Germline trimming cut 0 bases from V and 0 bases from J; bases unmatched to any gene: 5. The CDR3 sequence: CASSQDQASGTNTGELFF. The CDR3 DNA, read in part, is TGCGCCAGCAGCCAAGATCAGGCTAGCGGGACGAACACCGGGGAG.

This clone was counted between two and nine times. Sequencing ends 3 residues short of the CDR3 end; the germline J gene provides the rest. The chain has TRBV2 and TRBJ1-6, with 10 bases lining up with TRBD1. The J segment lost 9 bases and the V segment lost 5 bases, leaving 10 bases of the junction unmatched. Germline V gene sequence: CDR1 SNHLY, CDR2 FYNNEI. CDR3 length: 16 amino acids. CDR3 bases read: TGTGCCAGCAGTTTGGAGAAGGACAGGGGGGGTTCACCC. Translation gives CASSLEKDRGGSP. The entire CDR3 protein is CASSLEKDRGGSPLHF.

This clone was detected ten times or more. The read ends 3 residues before the CDR3 terminus; that terminus is restored from the germline J gene. The J gene is TRBJ2-7, the V gene TRBV2; D gene ambiguous. Trimming pared 3 bases from V and 4 bases from J, leaving 10 bases between. Germline-derived CDR1 and CDR2 are SNHLY and FYNNEI. The CDR3 is 13 residues long. The covered CDR3 bases are TGTGCCAGCAGTGAGCCTTATCGGTACGAG. Translated, it gives CASSEPYRYE. In full, the CDR3 reads CASSEPYRYEQYF. The entire variable domain, with the rest obtained from reference TRBV2 and TRBJ2-7, is as follows: EPEVTQTPSHQVTQMGQEVILRCVPISNHLYFYWYRQILGQKVEFLVSFYNNEISEKSEIFDDQFSVERPDGSNFTLKIRSTKLEDSAMYFCASSEPYRYEQYFGPGTRLTVT.

As regards this clone: The observed sequence ends 3 residues before the CDR3 terminus, with the missing tail filled in from the germline J gene. The chain links TRBV30 to TRBJ1-1; weak D call: TRBD1 (5 bases). Germline V gene sequence: CDR1 GTSNPN, CDR2 SVGIG (reference sequence). The CDR3 is 11 amino acids. The sequenced part of the CDR3 DNA is TGTGCCTGGGGCAGGCGGGGCATT. Its translation is CAWGRRGI. The full CDR3 sequence reads CAWGRRGIAFF.

The table lists this clone with many counts. The read stops 3 residues short of the end of the CDR3; the missing end is completed from the germline J gene. The J gene is TRBJ2-1, the V gene TRBV15, with D possibly being TRBD2 (6 bases). The CDR3 runs to 15 residues. Trimming cost V 0 bases and J 6 bases, with 12 bases left between them. From germline, CDR1 is LNHNV and CDR2 YYDKDF (reference sequence). Here the CDR3 reads CATSREAGSLNEQFF. The CDR3 DNA, read in part, is TGTGCCACCAGCAGAGAGGCGGGAAGCCTCAATGAG.

This clone has ten or more counts. The CDR3 is cut off 3 residues early in the read; its end comes from the germline J gene. The chain employs TRBV6-1 and TRBJ1-5; tentatively, D is TRBD1 (6 bases). The CDR3 consists of 15 residues. With 4 bases removed from V and 7 bases from J, the gap between germline ends came to 17 bases. Looked up from germline, CDR1 is MNHNS and CDR2 is SASEGT. The CDR3 here is CASSGISGDRQPQHF. The part of the CDR3 DNA that was read is TGTGCCAGCAGTGGGATCTCAGGGGATCGACAGCCC.

This clone has a count of ten or more. The CDR3 end is not reached by the read, which stops 3 residues before it; the germline J gene fills it in. V usage is TRBV5-1 and J usage is TRBJ2-5; 10 nucleotides align to TRBD1. Germline V gene sequence: CDR1 SGHRS, CDR2 YFSETQ. Trimming at V came to 0 bases and at J to 4 bases, leaving 3 bases not matched to a gene. This CDR3 is 15 amino acids long. CDR3 bases read: TGCGCCAGCAGCTTGGGACAGGGGGCGGGAGAGACC. Its protein is CASSLGQGAGET. The entire CDR3 sequence reads CASSLGQGAGETQYF.

This clone came up many times. The read falls 3 residues short of the CDR3 end, and the missing part is taken from the germline J gene. The chain carries TRBV10-1 and TRBJ2-3; 10 nucleotides line up with TRBD2. This CDR3 region has 15 residues. CDR1 and CDR2 (germline): WNHNN, SYGVQD (reference sequence). Losses at the gene ends were 3 bases for V and 8 bases for J; bases not matched to a gene: 8. The CDR3 DNA, read in part, is TGCGCCAGCAGTGATCTAGCGGGAGCCCCGAGTACG. Its translation: CASSDLAGAPST. The full CDR3 protein is CASSDLAGAPSTQYF.

Ten or more counts support this clone. The CDR3 goes on 3 residues after the read ends, and that part is filled in from the germline J gene. The genes are TRBV11-3 and TRBJ1-1; weak D call: TRBD1 (6 bases). The CDR3 spans 14 residues. Trimming shortened V by 5 bases and J by 1 base, and 11 bases separated the two germline ends. Germline CDR1 reads SGHNT; CDR2 reads YENEEA. CDR3 region: CASSKDSWNTEAFF. Partial CDR3 DNA: TGTGCCAGCAGCAAGGACAGCTGGAACACTGAA.

In regard to this clone: The read stops 3 residues short of the end of the CDR3; the missing end is completed from the germline J gene. The V and J genes are TRBV10-2 and TRBJ2-7, with 7 bases fitting TRBD2. V lost 0 bases to trimming and J lost 6 bases; unmatched junction nucleotides: 8. This CDR3 comprises 15 residues. The germline V gene has CDR1 WSHSY and CDR2 SAAADI. The sequenced part of the CDR3 DNA is TGCGCCAGCAGTGAGTCGGCGGGAGCAATAGGCGAG. It is translated as CASSESAGAIGE. The full CDR3 protein is CASSESAGAIGEQYF.

As concerns this clone: Read sequence stops 3 residues before the CDR3 end, and the germline J gene provides the missing end. At the DNA level, this CDR3 is encoded by other sequences in the same sample as well. The chain joins TRBV7-2 to TRBJ2-1; TRBD1 matches at 10 bases. The V gene's germline CDR1 is SGHTA and CDR2 FQGNSA. This CDR3 spans 14 amino acids. With 5 bases clipped from V and 7 bases from J, the junction kept 5 bases outside the gene matches. CDR3 DNA, as far as it was read: TGTGCCAGCAGCCCAGACAGGGGGCGAAATGAG. Translating it yields CASSPDRGRNE. From start to end, the CDR3 is CASSPDRGRNEQFF.

This clone showed up many times. The read ends 3 residues before the CDR3 terminus; that terminus is restored from the germline J gene. The gene calls are TRBV7-6 and TRBJ1-6, with 11 nucleotides matching TRBD1. Germline V gives CDR1 SGHVS, CDR2 FNYEAQ. Unmatched junction bases numbered 6, after V lost 5 bases and J lost 6 bases. This CDR3 spans 16 amino acids. The part of the CDR3 DNA that was read is TGTGCCAGCAGCCCTAACGGACAGGGGGCTAATTCACCC. This sequence encodes CASSPNGQGANSP. In full, the CDR3 is CASSPNGQGANSPLHF.

Only a few counts were recorded for this clone. The read ends 3 residues before the CDR3 terminus; that terminus is restored from the germline J gene. The genes are TRBV2 and TRBJ2-1, with 11 bases that match TRBD2. The CDR3 spans 19 residues. Germline CDR1 SNHLY, CDR2 FYNNEI. V lost 8 bases, J lost 3 bases, and 18 bases stayed unmatched. The covered CDR3 bases are TGTGCCAGCGGCGGGACTAGCGGCGAACTATTAAAGAGCTACAATGAG. Translation gives CASGGTSGELLKSYNE. The CDR3, in full, reads CASGGTSGELLKSYNEQFF.

Many counts were recorded for this clone. The read ends 3 residues before the CDR3 terminus; that terminus is restored from the germline J gene. This chain uses TRBV20-1 with TRBJ2-5; 12 positions agree with TRBD2. CDR3 length: 15 amino acids. J was trimmed by 5 bases and V by 1 base; bases with no gene match: 5. Germline V CDR1 and CDR2: DFQATT, SNEGSKA (reference sequence). CDR3 sequence reads: CSARAPTSGSETQYF. The DNA read from the CDR3 is TGCAGTGCTAGAGCCCCGACTAGCGGGAGTGAGACC.

Comments on this clone: The sequenced fragment ends 3 residues before the CDR3 boundary, so the rest is inferred from the germline J gene. V and J are TRBV2 and TRBJ2-3, with 8 bases aligning to TRBD1. The germline V gene encodes CDR1 SNHLY and CDR2 FYNNEI. The length of the CDR3 is 12 residues. CDR3 residues: CAGQGGLETQYF. The part of the CDR3 DNA that was read is TGTGCCGGACAGGGTGGCTTGGAGACG.

This clone was counted ten times or more. The read terminates 3 residues before the CDR3 end, so the remaining end is supplied by the germline J gene. The chain is built from TRBV30 and TRBJ2-1; no reliable D call. The germline V gene has CDR1 GTSNPN and CDR2 SVGIG (reference sequence). V was cut by 1 base and J by 8 bases, with 9 bases left in between. There are 12 residues in the CDR3. The CDR3: CAWSAGFHEQFF. The covered CDR3 bases are TGTGCCTGGAGTGCAGGTTTCCATGAG.

For this clone: The read comes to an end 3 residues before the CDR3 does, leaving the germline J gene to fill in the end. This chain links TRBV5-1 with TRBJ2-3; D uncertain. The CDR3 loop spans 13 amino acids. V lost 6 bases and J lost 1, with 9 bases in between. The germline V gene has CDR1 SGHRS and CDR2 YFSETQ. CDR3 amino acids: CASNREGTDTQYF. The sequenced part of the CDR3 DNA is TGCGCCAGCAACCGAGAGGGCACAGATACG.

This clone showed up many times. The CDR3 end is not reached by the read, which stops 3 residues before it; the germline J gene fills it in. The chain employs TRBV14 and TRBJ1-6; unclear D gene. CDR3 size: 13 residues. Germline lookup yields CDR1 SGHDN and CDR2 FVKESK. CDR3 protein: CASSQGLSGPLHF. Incomplete CDR3 DNA: TGTGCCAGCAGCCAAGGGCTCTCGGGGCCC. The entire variable domain, with the rest obtained from reference TRBV14 and TRBJ1-6, is as follows: EAGVTQFPSHSVIEKGQTVTLRCDPISGHDNLYWYRRVMGKEIKFLLHFVKESKQDESGMPNNRFLAERTGGTYSTLKVQPAELEDSGVYFCASSQGLSGPLHFGNGTRLTVT.